Sequencing of this T cell receptor beta chain was carried out in a study of Ad26.COV2.S vaccination and SARS-CoV-2 variants. Overall study: Enrolled in COV1001, the donor was in the Ad26.COV2.S trial arm, which received the vaccine. Dosing was one shot or two shots 56 days apart.

TCRdb's copy holds only in-frame clones and misses some; the assay was immunoSEQ multiplex PCR. The sample carries approximately 420,000 clones, roughly 90% recorded once. The CDR3 has 13 residues. V was pared by 3 bases and J by 8 bases, with 11 bases between. The sample's treatment: roughly 20 received Ad26.COV2.S at low or high dose, single or two shots; about 5 received placebo; per-sample allocation not given. Material that was analyzed had been drawn on day 63 after the first vaccine or placebo injection. As regards this clone: Its antigen is unknown.

Study-wide results and caveats: Vaccine recipients had higher spike-specific TCR breadth than placebo recipients. Spike-specific CD8+ and CD4+ T cell responses reportedly showed substantial breadth after vaccination.

J is TRBJ2-1 and V is TRBV12-3 or TRBV12-4; D not resolved. Material: peripheral blood, obtained in a trial of Ad26.COV2.S vaccine versus placebo. This sequence was found in a person aged 18 to 65 who received the Ad26.COV2.S COVID-19 vaccine or a placebo. CDR3 sequence: CASSLGSFHEQFF. In nucleotides, the CDR3 is TGTGCCAGCAGTTTGGGCTCCTTCCATGAGCAGTTCTTC.